This TCR beta chain came from a study of Ad26.COV2.S vaccination and SARS-CoV-2 variants. Across the study: Dosing was one shot or two shots 56 days apart. Study-wide results and caveats: Reportedly, spike-specific CD8+ and CD4+ T cell responses achieved substantial breadth once vaccination had taken place.

On this clone: Its antigen remains unknown.

V lost 4 bases and J 1 base, leaving 11 bases between the germline ends. This CDR3 has 16 residues. CDR1 LGHNA and CDR2 YSLEER come from the germline V gene. Sample treatment: roughly 19 received Ad26.COV2.S at low or high dose, single or two shots; about 5 received placebo; per-sample allocation not given. Day 63 after the first injection of vaccine or placebo was the sampling time. Sequencing used immunoSEQ multiplex PCR; TCRdb keeps in-frame clones, though not all of them. The top ten clones hold around 5% of a sample with roughly 300,000 clones, 75% to 90% of them seen once. The source was peripheral blood, collected in a trial of Ad26.COV2.S vaccine versus placebo. This sequence originates from a person aged 18-60 years who received the Ad26.COV2.S COVID-19 vaccine or a placebo. V usage is TRBV4-3 and J usage is TRBJ1-6, with D uncertain. The CDR3 sequence: CASSRSYTSYNSPLHF. The CDR3 coding sequence is TGCGCCAGCAGCCGATCCTACACTTCCTATAATTCACCCCTCCACTTT.